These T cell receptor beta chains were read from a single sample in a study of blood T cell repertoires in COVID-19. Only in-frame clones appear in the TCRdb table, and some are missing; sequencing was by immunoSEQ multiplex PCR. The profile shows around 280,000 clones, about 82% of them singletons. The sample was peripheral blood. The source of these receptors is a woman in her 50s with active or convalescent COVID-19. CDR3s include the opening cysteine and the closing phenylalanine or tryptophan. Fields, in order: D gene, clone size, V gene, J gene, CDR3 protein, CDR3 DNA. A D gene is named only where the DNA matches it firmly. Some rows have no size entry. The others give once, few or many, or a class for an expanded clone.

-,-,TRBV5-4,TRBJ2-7,CASSSSGGTGNEQYF,TGTGCCAGCAGCTCGTCGGGTGGTACAGGAAACGAGCAGTACTTC
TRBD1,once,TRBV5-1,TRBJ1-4,CASSIGQATTNEKLFF,TGCGCCAGCAGCATCGGACAGGCGACAACTAATGAAAAACTGTTTTTT
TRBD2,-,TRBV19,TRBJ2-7,CASSPRGGRSYEQYF,TGTGCCAGTAGTCCCCGGGGAGGGAGGTCCTACGAGCAGTACTTC
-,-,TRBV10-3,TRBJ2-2,CAIRAGADTGELFF,TGTGCCATCAGGGCGGGGGCGGACACCGGGGAGCTGTTTTTT
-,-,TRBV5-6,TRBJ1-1,CASSLRGRGVVTEAFF,TGTGCCAGCAGCTTGAGAGGCAGGGGAGTTGTGACTGAAGCTTTCTTT
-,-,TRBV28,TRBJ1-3,CASSLGQVVSGNTIYF,TGTGCCAGCAGTTTGGGACAAGTGGTGTCTGGAAACACCATATATTTT
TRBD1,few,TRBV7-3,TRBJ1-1,CASSLDRGYTEAFF,TGTGCCAGCAGCTTGGACAGGGGGTACACTGAAGCTTTCTTT
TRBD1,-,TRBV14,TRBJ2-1,CASSHHLRGQTYNEQFF,TGTGCCAGCAGCCATCACCTTAGGGGACAGACATACAATGAGCAGTTCTTC
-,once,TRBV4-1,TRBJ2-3,CASSQDRTDTQYF,TGCGCCAGCAGCCAAGATCGGACAGATACGCAGTATTTT
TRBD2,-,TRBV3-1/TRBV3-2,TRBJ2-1,CASSQASGIYNEQFF,TGTGCCAGCAGCCAGGCTAGCGGGATTTACAATGAGCAGTTCTTC
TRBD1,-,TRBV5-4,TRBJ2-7,CASSNGQDSVEQYF,TGTGCCAGCAGCAACGGACAGGATAGTGTGGAGCAGTACTTC
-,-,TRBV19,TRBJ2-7,CASSFHRSYEQYF,TGTGCCAGTAGTTTTCACAGGTCCTACGAGCAGTACTTC
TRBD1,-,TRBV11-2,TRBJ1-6,CASSLRTGAPLHF,TGTGCCAGCAGCTTAAGGACAGGGGCCCCCCTCCACTTT
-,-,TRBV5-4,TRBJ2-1,CASSLEAGPYNEQFF,TGTGCCAGCAGCTTGGAAGCAGGCCCCTACAATGAGCAGTTCTTC
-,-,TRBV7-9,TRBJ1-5,CASSLGEGVGNQPQHF,TGTGCCAGCAGCTTAGGGGAGGGTGTAGGCAATCAGCCCCAGCATTTT
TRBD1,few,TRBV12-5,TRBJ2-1,CASGPGTGINNEQFF,TGTGCTAGTGGACCCGGGACAGGGATCAACAATGAGCAGTTCTTC
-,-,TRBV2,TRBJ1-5,CASSERGGDQPQHF,TGTGCCAGCAGTGAACGGGGTGGGGATCAGCCCCAGCATTTT
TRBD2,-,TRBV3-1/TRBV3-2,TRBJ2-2,CASSQGEGTRNTGELFF,TGTGCCAGCAGCCAAGGGGAAGGGACTAGAAACACCGGGGAGCTGTTTTTT
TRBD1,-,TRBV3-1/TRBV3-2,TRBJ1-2,CASSLPASRGYGYTF,TGTGCCAGCAGCCTCCCAGCAAGCAGGGGGTATGGCTACACCTTC
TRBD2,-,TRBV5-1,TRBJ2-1,CASTNGLAGDEQFF,TGCGCCAGCACTAACGGGCTAGCGGGAGATGAGCAGTTCTTC